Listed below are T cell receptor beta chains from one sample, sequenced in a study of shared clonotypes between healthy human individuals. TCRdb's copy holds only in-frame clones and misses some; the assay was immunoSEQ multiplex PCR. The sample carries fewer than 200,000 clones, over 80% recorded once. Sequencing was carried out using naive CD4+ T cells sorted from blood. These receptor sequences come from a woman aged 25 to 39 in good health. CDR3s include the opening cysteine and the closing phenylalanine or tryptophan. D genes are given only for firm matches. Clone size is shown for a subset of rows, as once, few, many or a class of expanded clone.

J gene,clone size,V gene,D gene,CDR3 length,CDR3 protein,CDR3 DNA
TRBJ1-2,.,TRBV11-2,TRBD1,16,CASSSGTGKGRYGYTF,TGTGCCAGCAGCTCCGGGACAGGGAAGGGACGCTATGGCTACACCTTC
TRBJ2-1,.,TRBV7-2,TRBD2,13,CASSPYTSDEQFF,TGTGCCAGCAGCCCCTATACTAGCGATGAGCAGTTCTTC
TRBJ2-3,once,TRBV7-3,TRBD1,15,CASSGGQGGTDTQYF,TGTGCCAGCAGCGGAGGACAGGGTGGGACAGATACGCAGTATTTT
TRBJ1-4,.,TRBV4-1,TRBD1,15,CASSQAGGANEKLFF,TGCGCCAGCAGCCAAGCAGGGGGGGCTAATGAAAAACTGTTTTTT
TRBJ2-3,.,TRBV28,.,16,CASSSLSLGAADTQYF,TGTGCCAGCAGTTCCCTCTCCCTAGGGGCAGCAGATACGCAGTATTTT
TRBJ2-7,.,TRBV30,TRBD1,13,CAWSFGQAYEQYF,TGTGCCTGGAGTTTCGGACAGGCCTACGAGCAGTACTTC
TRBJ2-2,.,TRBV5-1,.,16,CASSLPGVPNTGELFF,TGCGCCAGCAGCCTCCCGGGCGTCCCGAACACCGGGGAGCTGTTTTTT
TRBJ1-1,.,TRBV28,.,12,CASRRGSTEAFF,TGTGCCAGCAGGAGGGGGAGTACTGAAGCTTTCTTT
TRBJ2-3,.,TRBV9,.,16,CASSVSPGGKTDTQYF,TGTGCCAGCAGCGTAAGCCCGGGCGGTAAGACAGATACGCAGTATTTT
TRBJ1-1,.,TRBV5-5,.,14,CASSLGLAGTEAFF,TGTGCCAGCAGCTTGGGCCTCGCGGGTACTGAAGCTTTCTTT
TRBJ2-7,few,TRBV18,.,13,CASSPEDGYEQYF,TGTGCCAGCTCACCGGAGGACGGCTACGAGCAGTACTTC
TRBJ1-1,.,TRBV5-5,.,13,CASSLYPGTEAFF,TGTGCCAGCAGCTTGTACCCGGGCACTGAAGCTTTCTTT
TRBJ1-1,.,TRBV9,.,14,CASSVGEQNTEAFF,TGTGCCAGCAGCGTCGGGGAACAGAACACTGAAGCTTTCTTT
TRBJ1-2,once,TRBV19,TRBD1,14,CASSVTGGDYGYTF,TGTGCCAGTAGTGTAACAGGGGGGGACTATGGCTACACCTTC
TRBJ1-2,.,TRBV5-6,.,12,CASSLGVDGYTF,TGTGCCAGCAGCTTGGGCGTCGATGGCTACACCTTC
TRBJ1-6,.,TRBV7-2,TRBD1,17,CASSLPTRQGVESPLHF,TGTGCCAGCAGCTTACCAACACGACAGGGTGTGGAGTCACCCCTCCACTTT
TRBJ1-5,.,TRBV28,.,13,CASSKQGYQPQHF,TGTGCCAGCAGTAAACAAGGATATCAGCCCCAGCATTTT
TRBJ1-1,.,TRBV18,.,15,CASSPQDRLTNEAFF,TGTGCCAGCTCACCACAGGACAGACTAACCAATGAAGCTTTCTTT
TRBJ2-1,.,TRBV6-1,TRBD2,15,CASSTGTSSRGEQFF,TGTGCCAGCAGTACCGGGACTAGCAGCCGGGGTGAGCAGTTCTTC
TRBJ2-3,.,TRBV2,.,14,CASSNETPPGTQYF,TGTGCCAGCAGCAATGAGACCCCCCCTGGTACGCAGTATTTT
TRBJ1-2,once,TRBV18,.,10,CASSPQGHTF,TGTGCCAGCTCACCACAGGGGCACACCTTC
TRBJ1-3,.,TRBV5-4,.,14,CASSFWGVRNTIYF,TGTGCCAGCAGCTTTTGGGGGGTTAGAAACACCATATATTTT
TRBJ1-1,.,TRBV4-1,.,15,CASSQVSGMNTEAFF,TGCGCCAGCAGCCAAGTATCAGGCATGAACACTGAAGCTTTCTTT
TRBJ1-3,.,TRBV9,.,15,CASSVEATSGNTIYF,TGTGCCAGCAGCGTAGAGGCTACCTCTGGAAACACCATATATTTT
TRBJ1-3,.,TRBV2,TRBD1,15,CASSDSGQEGNTIYF,TGTGCCAGCAGTGATTCGGGACAGGAGGGAAACACCATATATTTT
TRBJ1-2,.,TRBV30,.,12,CAWSGGAGGYTF,TGTGCCTGGAGTGGGGGGGCCGGCGGCTACACCTTC
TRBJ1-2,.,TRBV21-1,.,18,CASSKVGRQPPLIYGYTF,TGTGCCAGCAGCAAAGTTGGGCGACAGCCCCCGCTAATCTATGGCTACACCTTC
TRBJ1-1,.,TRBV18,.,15,CASSPDPLMNTEAFF,TGTGCCAGCTCACCAGATCCGCTAATGAACACTGAAGCTTTCTTT
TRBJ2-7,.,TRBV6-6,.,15,CASSYSMAGAYEQYF,TGTGCCAGCAGTTACTCGATGGCAGGTGCCTACGAGCAGTACTTC
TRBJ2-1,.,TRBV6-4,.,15,CASSRDTSSYNEQFF,TGTGCCAGCAGTCGGGACACCAGCTCCTACAATGAGCAGTTCTTC
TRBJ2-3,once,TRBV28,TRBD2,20,CASSLLGRGAGRFSTDTQYF,TGTGCCAGCAGTTTGTTAGGTCGTGGAGCGGGACGCTTCAGCACAGATACGCAGTATTTT
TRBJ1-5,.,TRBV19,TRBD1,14,CASSETGGNQPQHF,TGTGCCAGTAGTGAGACAGGGGGCAATCAGCCCCAGCATTTT
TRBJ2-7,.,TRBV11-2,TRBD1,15,CASSLDRTGGNEQYF,TGTGCCAGCAGCTTAGACCGGACAGGGGGCAACGAGCAGTACTTC
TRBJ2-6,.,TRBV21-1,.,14,CASSKAERLNVLTF,TGTGCCAGCAGCAAAGCAGAGAGGCTCAACGTCCTGACTTTC
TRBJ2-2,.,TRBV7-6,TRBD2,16,CASSLGAGGNTGELFF,TGTGCCAGCAGCTTAGGGGCGGGAGGGAACACCGGGGAGCTGTTTTTT
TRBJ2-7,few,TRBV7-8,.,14,CASSSAILENEQYF,TGTGCCAGCAGCTCCGCTATCCTTGAGAACGAGCAGTACTTC
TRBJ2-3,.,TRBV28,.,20,CASSLALAGVRGVDTDTQYF,TGTGCCAGCAGTTTGGCTTTGGCAGGGGTTAGGGGAGTCGACACAGATACGCAGTATTTT
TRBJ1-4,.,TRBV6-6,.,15,CASSSRGTENEKLFF,TGTGCCAGCAGTTCGCGGGGGACCGAAAATGAAAAACTGTTTTTT
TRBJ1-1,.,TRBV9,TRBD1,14,CASSLTGRNTEAFF,TGTGCCAGCAGCTTGACAGGGAGGAACACTGAAGCTTTCTTT
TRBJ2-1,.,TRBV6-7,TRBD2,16,CASSYVGGREDNEQFF,TGTGCCAGCAGTTACGTTGGCGGGAGGGAGGACAATGAGCAGTTCTTC
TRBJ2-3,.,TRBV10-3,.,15,CAVHGSGTSTDTQYF,TGTGCCGTTCATGGTAGCGGTACTAGCACAGATACGCAGTATTTT
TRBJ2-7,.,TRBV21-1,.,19,CASSKVSCPTSDIFYEQYF,TGTGCCAGCAGCAAAGTTTCTTGTCCGACTAGCGACATATTCTACGAGCAGTACTTC
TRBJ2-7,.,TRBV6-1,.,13,CASTVSLSYEQYF,TGTGCCAGCACCGTCAGCTTGTCCTACGAGCAGTACTTC
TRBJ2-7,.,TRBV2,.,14,CASIIQRAIYEQYF,TGTGCCAGCATCATTCAGCGGGCAATCTACGAGCAGTACTTC
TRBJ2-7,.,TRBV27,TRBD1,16,CASTRSFGQGFYEQYF,TGTGCCAGCACTCGTAGTTTCGGACAGGGGTTCTACGAGCAGTACTTC
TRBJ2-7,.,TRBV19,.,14,CASSSWESSYEQYF,TGTGCCAGTAGTTCCTGGGAAAGCTCCTACGAGCAGTACTTC
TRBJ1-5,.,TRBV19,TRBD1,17,CASSEQGWSNGNQPQHF,TGTGCCAGTAGTGAACAGGGGTGGAGTAACGGCAATCAGCCCCAGCATTTT
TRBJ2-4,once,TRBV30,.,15,CAWSGNRKAKNIQYF,TGTGCCTGGAGTGGTAACAGGAAAGCCAAAAACATTCAGTACTTC
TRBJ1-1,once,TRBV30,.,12,CAWRGGDTEAFF,TGTGCCTGGAGAGGCGGCGACACTGAAGCTTTCTTT
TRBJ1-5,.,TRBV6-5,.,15,CASSSTGIPNQPQHF,TGTGCCAGCAGCTCAACAGGGATCCCTAATCAGCCCCAGCATTTT
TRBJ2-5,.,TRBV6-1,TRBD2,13,CASSQRDRETQYF,TGTGCCAGCAGTCAGCGGGATCGAGAGACCCAGTACTTC
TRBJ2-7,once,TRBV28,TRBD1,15,CASSIPGTVSYEQYF,TGTGCCAGCAGTATACCCGGGACAGTCTCCTACGAGCAGTACTTC